These T cell receptor beta chains were read from a single sample in a study of beta chain features in type 1 diabetes. The protocol was immunoSEQ multiplex PCR, while the TCRdb copy is restricted to in-frame clones and leaves out a portion. The sample lists 28,000 or so clones; approximately 65% were seen once. Sample: Tregs from blood. The source is a woman between 25 and 40 years old with type 1 diabetes. Each CDR3 is given without its conserved first and last residue.

ASSLQGQDAGELF,TRBV11-3,TRBJ2-2
ASSYSGGNTEAF,TRBV6-6,TRBJ1-1
ASSRTGFSTEAF,TRBV7-3,TRBJ1-1
ASSFWTGVNTEAF,TRBV7-9,TRBJ1-1
ASSPLTGSTDTQY,TRBV18,TRBJ2-3
ASSLRLASYNEQF,TRBV5-1,TRBJ2-1
ASSLRTLANTGELF,TRBV5-1,TRBJ2-2
ASNRRGQGQETQY,TRBV19,TRBJ2-5
ASSVANMVGQGVRELF,TRBV9,TRBJ2-2
ASSPPGTETQY,TRBV19,TRBJ2-5
ASEPGQGAGGANVLT,TRBV10-3,TRBJ2-6
ASSFRQGSTNEKLF,TRBV7-9,TRBJ1-4
SVEAPGLADEQF,TRBV29-1,TRBJ2-1
ASSFLASGSAEQF,TRBV5-1,TRBJ2-1
ASSPRGSSYEQY,TRBV9,TRBJ2-7
SVDAGLEQY,TRBV29-1,TRBJ2-7
ASSIRQGGYEQY,TRBV19,TRBJ2-7
ASSSYTGGHGYT,TRBV28,TRBJ1-2
ASSSTTGNSGEAF,TRBV5-1,TRBJ1-1
ASSPPSLSGNTIY,TRBV18,TRBJ1-3
ASSRLGYEQF,TRBV28,TRBJ2-1
ASSLNRGTYEQY,TRBV27,NA
SVEHSGRAVATQY,TRBV29-1,TRBJ2-5
ASSPMADTEQF,TRBV7-9,TRBJ2-1
ASSLDYLRGEQF,TRBV11-3,TRBJ2-1
GRRRDGAREQY,TRBV2,TRBJ2-7
ASSEAFHGTAFPYEQY,TRBV6-1,TRBJ2-7
ASSEHRNTEAF,TRBV6-1,TRBJ1-1
ASSWGQGATMHEQF,TRBV5-1,TRBJ2-1
ASSLDRVEAF,TRBV5-5,TRBJ1-1
ASSPPGAYNEQF,TRBV7-9,TRBJ2-1
SVVWTGIAGEQY,TRBV29-1,TRBJ2-7
ASSVQLAGASYNEQF,TRBV4-2,TRBJ2-1
ASSPGLLWETQY,TRBV7-9,TRBJ2-5
ASSQIPGTGGASYEQY,TRBV4-1,TRBJ2-7
ASSTGTRKF,TRBV5-1,TRBJ2-1
ASSFGDKLTGELF,TRBV5-1,TRBJ2-2
ASSFGTAPTGANVLT,TRBV11-2,TRBJ2-6
ASSLSHYGYT,TRBV5-1,TRBJ1-2
ASSLLGTRNQPQH,TRBV28,TRBJ1-5
ASSLDQTGGDGYT,TRBV11-2,TRBJ1-2